This T cell receptor beta chain came from a study of type 1 regulatory T cells. About the research overall: T-allo10 is an in vitro-generated, Tr1-enriched CD4 T cell product specific for alloantigen.

TCRdb ran MiXCR on the reads and lists one entry per CDR3 protein. The repertoire holds tens of thousands of distinct CDR3 sequences, with around 20% as singletons. The ends were cut back, 4 bases at V and 9 bases at J, with 11 bases in the middle. CDR1 and CDR2 from the germline V gene are SGHRS and YFSETQ. The CDR3 runs 12 residues. Comments on this clonotype: The antigen is unknown.

Study findings and constraints: Compared with non-Tr1 cells, Tr1 cells showed a narrower TCR repertoire.

The material sequenced was cultured type 1 regulatory T (Tr1) cells, either the whole culture or a sorted fraction (not recorded which). The receptor's source is a human donor in good health. V gene TRBV5-1 combines with J gene TRBJ2-1; D possibly matches TRBD1 or TRBD2 (5 bases each). The CDR3 DNA sequence: TGCGCCAGCAGCCAAGTGGGGACTGAGCAGTTCTTC. Its translation is CASSQVGTEQFF.